This T cell receptor (beta chain) was found in a study of cytomegalovirus exposure and HLA in healthy donors. Use of 60 Vbeta and 13 Jbeta primers characterized the PCR. Profiling relied on immunoSEQ multiplex PCR, and the TCRdb table lists in-frame clones only, not all of them. In the table there are about 210,000 clones, over 60% of which are singletons. This CDR3 has 13 residues. Germline V gene sequence: CDR1 SGHTA, CDR2 FQGTGA. V lost 8 bases, J lost 4 bases, and 12 bases lay in between. Study observations and caveats: Overall, approximately 150 TCR beta chains were annotated as cytomegalovirus-associated. There was a cluster of highly shared sequence variants that was likely a sequencing artifact. The authors assumed roughly uniform sequencing depth across donors for presence/absence analyses. For most TCR sequences rarity was the rule, although some public TCRs occurred in many donors.

Worth noting for this clone: No antigen is known for it.

The sequence derives from a male donor in good health and CMV-seronegative. The sample was PBMCs. The chain is built from TRBV7-3 and TRBJ1-5; D perhaps matches TRBD1 (5 bases). CDR3 nucleotides: TGTGCCAGCGGGACTGGAGTTAATCAGCCCCAGCATTTT. This encodes CASGTGVNQPQHF.